These T cell receptor beta chains were read from a single sample in a study of blood T cells in healthy people across ages. TCRdb called the 5' RACE reads again in MiXCR, with one record for every CDR3 protein. The data contain approximately 1.5 million distinct CDR3 sequences, roughly 43% of them singletons. Material: blood. These receptors originate from a woman between 18 and 30 years old in good health. The CDR3 runs from the conserved cysteine through the conserved F or W. A D gene is named only where the DNA matches it firmly. For some rows the clone size is stated as once, few or many, or as a class when expanded; others skip it.

D: .; J: TRBJ2-1; size: .; V: TRBV6-2/TRBV6-3; CDR3: CASSSRMGDYNEQFF; DNA: TGTGCCAGCAGTTCCAGAATGGGTGACTACAATGAGCAGTTCTTC
D: TRBD1; J: TRBJ2-7; size: .; V: TRBV5-4; CDR3: CASSFPGQGSDEQYF; DNA: TGTGCCAGCAGCTTTCCGGGACAGGGTAGCGACGAGCAGTACTTC
D: .; J: TRBJ1-5; size: few; V: TRBV30; CDR3: CAWSKSGYSNQPQHF; DNA: TGTGCCTGGAGTAAATCAGGTTATAGCAATCAGCCCCAGCATTTT
D: TRBD2; J: TRBJ2-7; size: few; V: TRBV7-2; CDR3: CASSSSGGVEQYF; DNA: TGTGCCAGCAGCTCTAGCGGGGGGGTAGAGCAGTACTTC
D: TRBD1; J: TRBJ1-6; size: .; V: TRBV27; CDR3: CASSSDIRGVYNSPLHF; DNA: TGTGCCAGCAGTTCCGATATCAGGGGGGTTTATAATTCACCCCTCCACTTT
D: .; J: TRBJ1-5; size: few; V: TRBV20-1; CDR3: CSARCHLTDQPQHF; DNA: TGCAGTGCTAGATGCCATCTCACCGATCAGCCCCAGCATTTT
D: TRBD1; J: TRBJ2-1; size: few; V: TRBV9; CDR3: CASSYGDRGSYNEQFF; DNA: TGTGCCAGCAGCTATGGAGACAGGGGTTCCTACAATGAGCAGTTCTTC
D: TRBD2; J: TRBJ2-5; size: once; V: TRBV7-3; CDR3: CASSLAGALKETQYF; DNA: TGTGCCAGCAGCTTGGCGGGAGCACTTAAAGAGACCCAGTACTTC
D: .; J: TRBJ1-3; size: .; V: TRBV12-3/TRBV12-4; CDR3: CASTYFSGNTIYF; DNA: TGTGCCAGCACCTACTTCTCTGGAAACACCATATATTTT
D: TRBD1; J: TRBJ2-7; size: .; V: TRBV9; CDR3: CASSRRDRAYEQYF; DNA: TGTGCCAGCAGCCGTCGGGACAGGGCCTACGAGCAGTACTTC
D: .; J: TRBJ2-1; size: few; V: TRBV6-1; CDR3: CASSEPTYNEQFF; DNA: TGTGCCAGCAGTGAACCGACCTACAATGAGCAGTTCTTC
D: TRBD2; J: TRBJ2-1; size: .; V: TRBV6-5; CDR3: CDRAGRHNEQFF; DNA: TGTGACAGAGCGGGACGGCACAATGAGCAGTTCTTC
D: .; J: TRBJ1-1; size: .; V: TRBV20-1; CDR3: CSARDSIRTEAFF; DNA: TGCAGTGCTAGAGATAGTATCAGAACTGAAGCTTTCTTT
D: .; J: TRBJ1-2; size: .; V: TRBV20-1; CDR3: CSAPQQENYGYTF; DNA: TGCAGTGCTCCACAACAGGAGAACTATGGCTACACCTTC
D: TRBD1; J: TRBJ1-5; size: few; V: TRBV9; CDR3: CASSAGQGFSEPQHF; DNA: TGTGCCAGCAGCGCCGGACAGGGGTTTAGTGAGCCCCAGCATTTT
D: TRBD2; J: TRBJ2-3; size: few; V: TRBV29-1; CDR3: CSVSGLVTDTQYF; DNA: TGCAGCGTGTCCGGACTAGTCACAGATACGCAGTATTTT